Listed here is a single TCR beta chain. The data belong to a study of OX40 agonist ivuxolimab in advanced cancers. Study in general: Partial responses occurred in three patients (one hepatocellular carcinoma, two cutaneous melanoma).

TCRdb's table, derived via immunoSEQ multiplex PCR, lists solely in-frame clones and lacks some. Here the sample spans tens of thousands of clones, roughly 80% being singletons. V was pared by 7 bases and J by 1 base, with 16 bases between. Germline CDR1 and CDR2: ENHRY and SYGVKD. CDR3 length equals 15 residues. The sequenced sample was CD4+ or CD8+ T cells sorted from blood, obtained in a trial of the OX40 agonist ivuxolimab. The chain couples TRBV10-3 to TRBJ1-1; D not certain. The clonotype originates from an adult with an advanced solid tumor such as melanoma, head and neck, liver or kidney cancer. The CDR3 DNA follows: TGTGCCATCAAAGTGGAGGGAGGAAAGAACACTGAAGCTTTCTTT. Translation gives CAIKVEGGKNTEAFF.